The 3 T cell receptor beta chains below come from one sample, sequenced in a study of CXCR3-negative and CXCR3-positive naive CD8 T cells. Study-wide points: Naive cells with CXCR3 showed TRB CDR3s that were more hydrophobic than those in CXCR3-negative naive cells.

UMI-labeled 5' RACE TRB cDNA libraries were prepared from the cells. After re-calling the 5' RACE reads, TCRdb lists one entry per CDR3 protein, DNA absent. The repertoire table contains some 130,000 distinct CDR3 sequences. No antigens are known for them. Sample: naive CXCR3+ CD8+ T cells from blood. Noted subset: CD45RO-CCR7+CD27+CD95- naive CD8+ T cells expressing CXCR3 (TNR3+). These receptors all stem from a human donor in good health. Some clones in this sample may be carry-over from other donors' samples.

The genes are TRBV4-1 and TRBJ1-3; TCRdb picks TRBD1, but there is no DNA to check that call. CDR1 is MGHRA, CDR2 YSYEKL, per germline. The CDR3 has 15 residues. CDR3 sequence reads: CASSPRAGAGNTIYF.

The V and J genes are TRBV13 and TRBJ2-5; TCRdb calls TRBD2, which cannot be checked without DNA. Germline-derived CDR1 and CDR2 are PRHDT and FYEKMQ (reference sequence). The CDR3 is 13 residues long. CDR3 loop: CASSEEDQETQYF.

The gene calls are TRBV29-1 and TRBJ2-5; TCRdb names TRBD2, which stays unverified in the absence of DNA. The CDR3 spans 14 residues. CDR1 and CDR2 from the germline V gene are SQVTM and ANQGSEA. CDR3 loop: CSGEREWGVGTQYF. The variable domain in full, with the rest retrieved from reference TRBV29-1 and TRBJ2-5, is SAVISQKPSRDICQRGTSLTIQCQVDSQVTMMFWYRQQPGQSLTLIATANQGSEATYESGFVIDKFPISRPNLTFSTLTVSNMSPEDSSIYLCSGEREWGVGTQYFGPGTRLLVL.